The 24 T cell receptor beta chains given below trace back to one sample, sequenced in a study of human T cells and chemical hapten exposure. TCRdb analysed the RACE reads with MiXCR anew, one entry per CDR3 protein. The data contain some 53,000 distinct CDR3 sequences, 9.5% to 11% of them singletons. Time point reported: patch test 1, 2 weeks after DPC sensitization. The treatment was: therapeutic diphenylcyclopropenone sensitization with weekly scalp DPC. The authors' total RNA extraction used unfractionated whole blood. Source: whole blood, taken in connection with sensitization to the hapten diphenylcyclopropenone (DPC). Receptors originate from a woman in her 40s with alopecia areata. Some clones in this sample may be carry-over from other donors' samples.

This clonotype was recorded many times. V usage is TRBV7-9 and J usage is TRBJ1-1; D call uncertain. The CDR3 consists of 13 residues. Trimming took 7 bases from V and 2 from J, leaving 11 bases between them. Germline CDR1 reads SEHNR; CDR2 reads FQNEAQ (reference sequence). CDR3 amino acids: CASTEIANTEAFF. The CDR3 DNA sequence: TGTGCCAGCACCGAAATCGCAAACACTGAAGCTTTCTTT.

Ten or more counts support this clonotype. V and J are TRBV27 and TRBJ1-2; D may be TRBD1 (6 bases). CDR1 is MNHEY and CDR2 is SMNVEV in the germline V gene (reference sequence). The germline V and J ends were trimmed by 5 bases and 4 bases, with 14 bases remaining between them. This CDR3 has 14 amino acids. CDR3 DNA: TGTGCCAGCAGTCCAGGGACACTTGTCTATGGCTACACCTTC. It codes for CASSPGTLVYGYTF.

The sample holds a few counts of this clonotype. This chain links TRBV12-3 or TRBV12-4 with TRBJ2-3; 9 positions match TRBD2. V lost 5 bases, J lost 7 bases, and 13 bases stayed unmatched. The CDR3 covers 16 residues. CDR3 coding DNA: TGTGCCAGCAGTCCCGGAGCGGGGGGAACTGGGAATACGCAGTATTTT. Its translation is CASSPGAGGTGNTQYF.

This clonotype was counted many times. The chain carries TRBV19 and TRBJ2-4, with D possibly matching TRBD1 (5 bases). V lost 5 bases to trimming and J lost 0 bases, with 8 bases between them. Per germline, CDR1 LNHDA and CDR2 SQIVND (reference sequence). This CDR3 contains 14 residues. DNA for the CDR3: TGTGCCAGTAGTGTAACAGGAGCCAAAAACATTCAGTACTTC. Translation gives CASSVTGAKNIQYF.

In its sample, this clonotype was seen a few times. The chain is built from TRBV7-9 and TRBJ2-1; a weak D match, TRBD2 (5 bases). The CDR3 sequence is 14 residues long. Trimming left V 3 bases short and J 5 bases short, with 11 bases between. Per germline, CDR1 SEHNR and CDR2 FQNEAQ (reference sequence). CDR3: CASSLVTGNNEQFF. The CDR3 coding sequence is TGTGCCAGCAGCTTGGTGACCGGGAACAATGAGCAGTTCTTC.

This clonotype was counted between two and nine times. The chain has TRBV6-6 and TRBJ1-4; D is ambiguous. In germline, CDR1 is MNHNY, CDR2 SVGAGI (reference sequence). This CDR3 has 13 residues. The ends were cut back, 5 bases at V and 5 bases at J, with 9 bases in the middle. CDR3 in amino acids: CASSRSQNEKLFF. Here the CDR3 DNA reads TGTGCCAGCAGTCGCAGCCAAAATGAAAAACTGTTTTTT.

The chain recombines TRBV11-2 with TRBJ2-1; 11 nucleotides line up with TRBD2. Germline CDR1 reads SGHAT; CDR2 reads FQNNGV. The J segment lost 4 bases and the V segment lost 3 bases, leaving 11 bases of the junction unmatched. CDR3 length equals 18 residues. The CDR3 region has the DNA TGTGCCAGCAGCTTCACCTACCCCGGGACTAGCGGATACAATGAGCAGTTCTTC. Encoded protein: CASSFTYPGTSGYNEQFF.

This clonotype has ten or more counts. V is TRBV25-1 and J is TRBJ2-7, with unresolved D. The CDR3 runs 11 residues. Trimming pared 8 bases from V and 4 bases from J, leaving 9 bases between. Per germline, CDR1 MGHDK and CDR2 SYGVNS. CDR3 nucleotide sequence: TGTGCCAGCCACGATCGGTACGAGCAGTACTTC. Encoded protein: CASHDRYEQYF.

CDR3 DNA: TGTGCCAGCTCACCCCCGGGACAGGGACTCCTCAGGGCTTTCTTT. Its translation: CASSPPGQGLLRAFF. The chain couples TRBV18 to TRBJ1-1, with 9 bases aligning to TRBD1. CDR1 is KGHSH and CDR2 is LQKENI in the germline V gene. With 3 bases clipped from V and 11 bases from J, the junction kept 13 bases outside the gene matches. The CDR3 totals 15 residues.

This clonotype was picked up many times. This chain links TRBV6-4 with TRBJ2-2; TRBD1 or TRBD2 may be the D gene (5 bases each). Deletions cut 7 bases from V and 5 bases from J, with 14 bases between. CDR3 size: 14 residues. In germline, CDR1 is MRHNA, CDR2 SNTAGT. CDR3 sequence (DNA): TGTGCCAGCACCGGGACCCCGGGAACCGGGGAGCTGTTTTTT. Protein: CASTGTPGTGELFF.

This clonotype was counted between two and nine times. The chain recombines TRBV7-9 with TRBJ2-7, with D tentatively TRBD1 (5 bases). V was clipped by 1 base and J by 4 bases, with 11 bases between them. Germline CDR1 SEHNR, CDR2 FQNEAQ (reference sequence). The CDR3 spans 14 residues. CDR3 sequence (DNA): TGTGCCAGCAGCTTAGAATGGGGCAAGTACGAGCAGTACTTC. It translates to CASSLEWGKYEQYF.

This clonotype has ten or more counts. The chain links TRBV7-2 to TRBJ2-2; unclear D gene. The CDR3 totals 11 residues. Trimming took off 5 bases at V and 11 bases at J, with 9 bases between the two ends. The germline gives CDR1 SGHTA, CDR2 FQGNSA. The chain's CDR3 is CASSRAYELFF. CDR3 bases: TGTGCCAGCAGCAGGGCGTACGAGCTGTTTTTT.

Judged by abundance, this clonotype is medium-sized (0.01 to 0.1%). This chain links TRBV6-6 with TRBJ1-4; D remains ambiguous. Germline-derived CDR1 and CDR2 are MNHNY and SVGAGI (reference sequence). This CDR3 is 11 amino acids long. With 6 bases removed from V and 6 bases from J, the gap between germline ends came to 5 bases. CDR3 nucleotides: TGTGCCAGCAGGTCCTATGAAAAACTGTTTTTT. As protein: CASRSYEKLFF.

This clonotype was picked up many times. The V and J genes are TRBV2 and TRBJ1-6; D possibly corresponds to TRBD1 (6 bases). The CDR3 extends over 14 amino acids. V dropped 5 bases and J dropped 10 bases, with 15 bases sitting between them. The germline gives CDR1 SNHLY, CDR2 FYNNEI. DNA of the CDR3: TGTGCCAGCAGTAAGGAACAGGGTTTATCACCCCTCCACTTT. This codes for CASSKEQGLSPLHF.

The genes are TRBV2 and TRBJ2-3; D could derive from TRBD1 or TRBD2 (6 bases each). Deletions cut 4 bases from V and 1 base from J, with 15 bases between. The CDR3 is made up of 16 amino acids. The germline V gene encodes CDR1 SNHLY and CDR2 FYNNEI. The CDR3 loop is CASSVSGAVGTDTQYF. The DNA for the CDR3 is TGTGCCAGCAGTGTATCGGGGGCGGTAGGCACAGATACGCAGTATTTT.

This clonotype appeared once. The chain uses TRBV19 and TRBJ2-1; D not resolved. Germline loops: CDR1 LNHDA, CDR2 SQIVND (reference sequence). CDR3 length equals 14 residues. Trimming pared 5 bases from V and 0 bases from J, leaving 8 bases between. Here the CDR3 DNA reads TGTGCCAGTAGTGACCACAGCTCCTACAATGAGCAGTTCTTC. Its translation is CASSDHSSYNEQFF.

This clonotype was counted only a few times. This rearrangement joins TRBV27 to TRBJ2-1; D perhaps matches TRBD2 (5 bases). This CDR3 comprises 17 residues. CDR1 MNHEY and CDR2 SMNVEV come from the germline V gene (reference sequence). The V end was cut by 2 bases, the J end by 2 bases, with 16 bases between. This chain's CDR3 is CASSLVSVLATYNEQFF. The CDR3 coding sequence is TGTGCCAGCAGTTTAGTGTCCGTCCTAGCTACCTACAATGAGCAGTTCTTC.

This clonotype came up many times. V is TRBV28 and J is TRBJ1-1; a weak D match, TRBD1 (5 bases). Germline V gene lookup returns CDR1 MDHEN and CDR2 SYDVKM. V lost 7 bases and J 2 bases, leaving 14 bases between the germline ends. The CDR3 is made up of 14 amino acids. CDR3 DNA sequence: TGTGCCAGCAAGATGGACACTCATAACACTGAAGCTTTCTTT. Residues: CASKMDTHNTEAFF.

In this sample, this clonotype turned up many times. The chain carries TRBV3-1 and TRBJ2-3; D is possibly TRBD2 (5 bases). V gave up 1 base and J gave up 3 bases, with 11 bases separating them. This CDR3 contains 15 residues. Germline V gene lookup returns CDR1 LGHDT and CDR2 YNNKEL (reference sequence). CDR3 in amino acids: CASSQVAGGTDTQYF. In nucleotides, the CDR3 is TGTGCCAGCAGCCAAGTTGCGGGCGGGACAGATACGCAGTATTTT.

CDR3 nucleotides: TGTGCCAGCAGCTGGGGACAGGGGTCGAACACCGGGGAGCTGTTTTTT. Amino acid sequence: CASSWGQGSNTGELFF. V is TRBV12-3 or TRBV12-4 and J is TRBJ2-2; TRBD1 matches 10 bases. The CDR3 contains 16 residues. After removal of 6 bases from V and 0 bases from J, the junction contained 4 bases not matched to a gene.

In its sample, this clonotype was seen a few times. J is TRBJ2-7 and V is TRBV2; TRBD1 is a possible D gene (5 bases). Trimming pared 7 bases from V and 0 bases from J, leaving 16 bases between. The CDR3 extends over 15 amino acids. The germline gives CDR1 SNHLY, CDR2 FYNNEI. The CDR3 loop is CASKPGQRSSYEQYF. The CDR3 coding sequence is TGTGCCAGCAAACCCGGACAACGGAGCTCCTACGAGCAGTACTTC.

The chain joins TRBV7-2 to TRBJ2-4; D uncertain. This CDR3 comprises 14 residues. The V end was cut by 5 bases, the J end by 3 bases, with 11 bases between. Germline V CDR1 and CDR2: SGHTA, FQGNSA. Here the CDR3 reads CASSPRRSKNIQYF. CDR3 bases: TGTGCCAGCAGCCCCCGTCGGAGCAAAAACATTCAGTACTTC.

Ten or more counts support this clonotype. The CDR3: CASRDGTSGRGEQFF. The CDR3 coding sequence is TGTGCCAGCAGAGACGGGACTAGCGGGAGGGGGGAGCAGTTCTTC. The V call is TRBV6-2 or TRBV6-3, the J call TRBJ2-1, with TRBD2 matching 16 bases. The CDR3 is 15 amino acids. V gave up 6 bases and J gave up 10 bases; unmatched junction bases: 6. Germline lookup yields CDR1 MNHEY and CDR2 SVGEGT.

The gene calls are TRBV27 and TRBJ2-7; D may be TRBD1 (6 bases). The V gene's germline CDR1 is MNHEY and CDR2 SMNVEV (reference sequence). The CDR3 has 16 amino acids. V was trimmed by 5 bases and J by 3 bases, leaving 20 bases between them. The CDR3 region is CASSTTGAVSFYEQYF. The DNA for the CDR3 is TGTGCCAGCAGTACGACAGGTGCTGTCTCCTTCTACGAGCAGTACTTC.